Here is one TCR beta chain with its context. Sequencing was performed with immunoSEQ multiplex PCR; in TCRdb, only in-frame clones are kept and a portion is missing. The sample includes about 92,000 clones, 90% to 95% of them seen just once. This sample was taken from a study of blood T cell repertoires in COVID-19. Whole-study context: T cells, B-cell-depleted T cells, or PBMCs supplied cDNA or gDNA.

Specimen: peripheral blood. The TCR originated in a human donor with active COVID-19. The donor label of this sample is uncertain.

The CDR3 DNA sequence: TGTGCCAGCAGTTACTCGTCCCCCGGCGGGGGGACTTACGAGCAGTACTTC. This translates into CASSYSSPGGGTYEQYF. This chain links TRBV6-2 or TRBV6-3 with TRBJ2-7; 8 bases fit TRBD2. V was pared by 0 bases and J by 4 bases, with 11 bases of the junction left unmatched. Germline values: CDR1 MNHEY, CDR2 SVGEGT. This CDR3 has 17 residues.